These 15 T cell receptor beta chains came from one sample sequenced in a study of blood T cell repertoires in COVID-19. Sequencing was performed with immunoSEQ multiplex PCR; in TCRdb, only in-frame clones are kept and a portion is missing. The table has approximately 240,000 clones, around 90% seen once. The sample was peripheral blood. Every receptor here comes from a man aged 25 to 45 with COVID-19, enrolled during active disease.

The chain combines TRBV19 with TRBJ2-3; D possibly corresponds to TRBD1 (6 bases). The CDR3 spans 14 residues. Trimming shortened V by 3 bases and J by 0 bases, and 7 bases separated the two germline ends. CDR1 and CDR2 (germline): LNHDA, SQIVND (reference sequence). CDR3 DNA sequence: TGTGCCAGTAGTATGGACAGAAGCACAGATACGCAGTATTTT. Translated: CASSMDRSTDTQYF.

This chain connects TRBV19 to TRBJ1-1; no definite D call. This CDR3 is built from 15 residues. Germline V gene sequence: CDR1 LNHDA, CDR2 SQIVND (reference sequence). Trimming took 10 bases from V and 0 from J, leaving 18 bases between them. The CDR3 is CATAMEISMNTEAFF. CDR3 nucleotides: TGTGCCACCGCGATGGAGATTTCCATGAACACTGAAGCTTTCTTT.

V is TRBV4-1 and J is TRBJ2-2; 7 bases agree with TRBD2. The CDR3 has 16 amino acids. Germline V CDR1 and CDR2: MGHRA, YSYEKL. V was pared by 1 base and J by 2 bases, with 4 bases of the junction left unmatched. In DNA form, the CDR3 reads TGCGCCAGCAGCCAAGGGGCTAGCGGTAACACCGGGGAGCTGTTTTTT. Residues: CASSQGASGNTGELFF.

This sequence joins TRBV19 and TRBJ2-6; D might be TRBD1 (5 bases). Germline V gives CDR1 LNHDA, CDR2 SQIVND (reference sequence). The CDR3 runs 17 residues. Trimming stripped 1 base from V and 2 bases from J, with 12 bases between. The DNA of the CDR3 is TGTGCCAGTAGTATAGCCCCGCGACAGACTGGGGCCAACGTCCTGACTTTC. Its translation: CASSIAPRQTGANVLTF. Variable domain in full (rest from reference TRBV19 and TRBJ2-6): DGGITQSPKYLFRKEGQNVTLSCEQNLNHDAMYWYRQDPGQGLRLIYYSQIVNDFQKGDIAEGYSVSREKKESFPLTVTSAQKNPTAFYLCASSIAPRQTGANVLTFGAGSRLTVL.

V is TRBV7-3 and J is TRBJ2-5; D not certain. Germline V gene data show CDR1 as SGHTA and CDR2 as FQGTGA. Trimming cost V 4 bases and J 3 bases, with 9 bases left between them. The length of the CDR3 is 13 residues. CDR3 in amino acids: CASSSLPKETQYF. The CDR3 DNA reads as TGTGCCAGCAGCTCACTGCCCAAAGAGACCCAGTACTTC.

The J gene is TRBJ1-3, the V gene TRBV1; no check of the table's D call, TRBD1, against the DNA was made. TRBV1 is termed a pseudogene. The CDR3 has 15 amino acids. The CDR3 coding sequence is TGCACCAGCAGCCAAGATGGGACAGGGGGAAACACCATATATTTT. This translates into CTSSQDGTGGNTIYF.

The chain employs TRBV28 and TRBJ1-6, with 11 bases aligning to TRBD1. The V gene's germline CDR1 is MDHEN and CDR2 SYDVKM. CDR3 length equals 16 residues. The trim removed 6 bases at V and 3 bases at J, leaving 4 bases unmatched. The CDR3 here is CASRPGQGGYNSPLHF. For the CDR3, the DNA is TGTGCCAGCAGGCCGGGACAGGGGGGCTATAATTCACCCCTCCACTTT.

The chain uses TRBV29-1 and TRBJ2-4; D not certain. The CDR3 consists of 12 residues. V gave up 5 bases and J gave up 4 bases, with 9 bases separating them. CDR1 and CDR2 (germline): SQVTM, ANQGSEA. DNA for the CDR3: TGCAGCGTTCGGAGCCTAAAAAACATTCAGTACTTC. Translation gives CSVRSLKNIQYF.

The chain combines TRBV3-1 (or the pseudogene TRBV3-2) with TRBJ2-7; D ambiguous. This CDR3 contains 13 residues. In germline, CDR1 is LGHDT, CDR2 YNNKEL (reference sequence). Between the trimmed V and J ends, which lost 4 bases and 2 bases, there was a span of 9 bases. CDR3 DNA: TGTGCCAGCAGCCCCCGAACAGCCTACGAGCAGTACTTC. It yields the protein CASSPRTAYEQYF.

The J gene is TRBJ1-1, the V gene TRBV10-3; TRBD1 might be the D (5 bases). The CDR3 length is 13 residues. The V and J ends lost 8 bases and 1 base respectively, with 11 bases between them. The germline V gene encodes CDR1 ENHRY and CDR2 SYGVKD. The CDR3 coding sequence is TGTGCCATCTCCCTTGGACAGAACACTGAAGCTTTCTTT. Protein sequence: CAISLGQNTEAFF.

CDR3 in amino acids: CASGPLTGSQYEQYF. The CDR3 coding sequence is TGTGCCAGCGGCCCATTAACAGGGTCCCAGTACGAGCAGTACTTC. V usage is TRBV6-5 and J usage is TRBJ2-7, with a tentative D call TRBD1 (6 bases). The germline V and J ends were trimmed by 8 bases and 4 bases, with 21 bases remaining between them. This CDR3 region has 15 residues. Per the germline V gene, CDR1 is MNHEY and CDR2 is SVGAGI.

The chain couples TRBV5-6 to TRBJ1-2, with D perhaps TRBD1 (6 bases). The CDR3 covers 14 residues. Germline CDR1 and CDR2: SGHDT and YYEEEE. Trimming left V 4 bases short and J 2 bases short, with 12 bases between. CDR3 region: CASSLGTPNYGYTF. The CDR3 DNA sequence: TGTGCCAGCAGCCTCGGGACACCGAACTATGGCTACACCTTC.

This sequence joins TRBV19 and TRBJ1-5; the D gene is possibly TRBD1 (5 bases). The germline V gene encodes CDR1 LNHDA and CDR2 SQIVND (reference sequence). Trimming took off 4 bases at V and 6 bases at J, with 16 bases between the two ends. The CDR3 has 15 residues. CDR3 bases: TGTGCCAGTAGTACCTCCCCGGGGGGAGGTCAGCCCCAGCATTTT. It is translated as CASSTSPGGGQPQHF.

V usage is TRBV5-1 and J usage is TRBJ1-1; 7 positions match TRBD1. Losses at the gene ends were 0 bases for V and 0 bases for J; bases not matched to a gene: 8. The germline CDR1 and CDR2 sequences are SGHRS and YFSETQ. The CDR3 sequence is 17 residues long. The CDR3 loop is CASSLEKGALVNTEAFF. The DNA of the CDR3 is TGCGCCAGCAGCTTGGAGAAGGGGGCATTAGTGAACACTGAAGCTTTCTTT.

The rearrangement uses TRBV15 and TRBJ2-1, with 12 bases aligning to TRBD2. V trimming: 4 bases; J trimming: 9 bases; junction bases outside the gene matches: 13. The germline gives CDR1 LNHNV, CDR2 YYDKDF (reference sequence). This CDR3 comprises 17 residues. The CDR3 loop reads CATSKPSGLAGGREQFF. CDR3 sequence (DNA): TGTGCCACCAGCAAACCCTCGGGGCTAGCGGGGGGGCGTGAGCAGTTCTTC.